The 7 T cell receptor beta chains reported below all come from one sample, sequenced in a study of T cells expressing NK-cell markers. With the 5' RACE reads reprocessed, TCRdb shows one record per CDR3 protein and no DNA. The listing contains about 140,000 distinct CDR3 sequences. Material for sequencing was blood T cells: a sorted CD56 or NKG2C T cell subset, CD4+ or CD8+ T cells, or bulk PBMC T cells (not recorded which). The receptors here all came from a young man in good health.

This chain connects TRBV7-9 to TRBJ2-5. Germline CDR1 SEHNR, CDR2 FQNEAQ (reference sequence). This CDR3 is 14 amino acids long. The CDR3 loop reads CASSLNWDEETQYF.

The V call is TRBV30, the J call TRBJ2-3; TCRdb gives TRBD1 as the D gene, but with no DNA this cannot be confirmed. The CDR3 sequence is 14 residues long. Germline CDR1 is GTSNPN and CDR2 is SVGIG (reference sequence). CDR3 region: CACPGQGSTDTQYF.

This chain connects TRBV30 to TRBJ2-5. Per germline, CDR1 GTSNPN and CDR2 SVGIG (reference sequence). The CDR3 is 12 residues long. The chain's CDR3 is CAWSPIVETQYF.

This chain joins TRBV5-6 and TRBJ2-7. CDR1 is SGHDT and CDR2 is YYEEEE in the germline V gene. The CDR3 contains 14 residues. CDR3: CASSLGLPSKEQYF. The whole variable domain, remainder taken from reference TRBV5-6 and TRBJ2-7, is DAGVTQSPTHLIKTRGQQVTLRCSPKSGHDTVSWYQQALGQGPQFIFQYYEEEERQRGNFPDRFSGHQFPNYSSELNVNALLLGDSALYLCASSLGLPSKEQYFGPGTRLTVT.

This sequence joins TRBV12-3 or TRBV12-4 and TRBJ2-2; no DNA is available, so the TRBD1 call from TCRdb remains unchecked. This CDR3 contains 17 residues. The CDR3: CASSSPLRTKDPGELFF.

The V call is TRBV5-1, the J call TRBJ2-2; the TCRdb D gene call, TRBD1, has no DNA to confirm it. Germline V gene data show CDR1 as SGHRS and CDR2 as YFSETQ. There are 17 residues in the CDR3. The CDR3 spells CASSRTRGVSNTGELFF. Based on the CDR3 plus reference TRBV5-1 and TRBJ2-2, the full variable domain is KAGVTQTPRYLIKTRGQQVTLSCSPISGHRSVSWYQQTPGQGLQFLFEYFSETQRNKGNFPGRFSGRQFSNSRSEMNVSTLELGDSALYLCASSRTRGVSNTGELFFGEGSRLTVL.

The chain carries TRBV20-1 and TRBJ2-7. Germline CDR1 reads DFQATT; CDR2 reads SNEGSKA (reference sequence). The CDR3 consists of 11 residues. The CDR3: CSAMTSWEQYF.